These T cell receptor beta chains were read from a single sample in a study of identifying expanded T cells in peripheral blood. Repertoires were generated with immunoSEQ multiplex PCR, while TCRdb's copy carries only in-frame clones and drops some. The table has 85,000 to 95,000 clones, 85% to 90% seen once; the top ten hold 3.5% to 5%. Sequencing was performed on blood. The origin of the receptors is a person aged 18 to 75 in good health. CDR3s include the opening cysteine and the closing phenylalanine or tryptophan. Each record gives: CDR3 DNA, CDR3 protein, clone size, D gene, V gene, J gene. The D gene is left open where the match is weak. Size is omitted from some rows. Given values are once, few, many or a class for expanded clones.

TGCGCCAGCAGCCTAAGACAGGGGGACACTGAAGCTTTCTTT	CASSLRQGDTEAFF	.	TRBD1	TRBV5-1	TRBJ1-1
TGCGCCAGCAGCTTGGCCGTTGGGAGGACCGGGGAGCTGTTTTTT	CASSLAVGRTGELFF	.	.	TRBV5-1	TRBJ2-2
TGTGCCAGCAGTCCATCAACGGGACTAGCGTTGAGCAATGAGCAGTTCTTC	CASSPSTGLALSNEQFF	.	TRBD2	TRBV28	TRBJ2-1
TGTGCCTACCGAGGGGCCCAGGGGGCAACAGATACGCAGTATTTT	CAYRGAQGATDTQYF	.	TRBD1	TRBV10-3	TRBJ2-3
TGTGCCACTTCAGGGGGCAACACTGAAGCTTTCTTT	CATSGGNTEAFF	.	TRBD1	TRBV27	TRBJ1-1
TGTGCCAGCAGTTACCGACAGGGGATCTATGGCTACACCTTC	CASSYRQGIYGYTF	.	TRBD1	TRBV6-5	TRBJ1-2
TGTGCCAGCAGCTTGTCCTGGGAATCCTATAATTCACCCCTCCACTTT	CASSLSWESYNSPLHF	.	.	TRBV5-6	TRBJ1-6
TGTGCCAGCAGCGCAATTGCCGGGACAGGGTACAATGAGCAGTTCTTC	CASSAIAGTGYNEQFF	.	TRBD1	TRBV7-9	TRBJ2-1
TGCGCCAGCAGCCAAGGACTAGCGGCTAGCACAGATACGCAGTATTTT	CASSQGLAASTDTQYF	.	TRBD2	TRBV4-3	TRBJ2-3
TGTGCCAGCAGTTCTAGCGGAACCTACGAGCAGTACTTC	CASSSSGTYEQYF	.	TRBD2	TRBV6-5	TRBJ2-7
TGTGCCAGTAGTAGGGCCGGTGGGGCAAATAGCAATCAGCCCCAGCATTTT	CASSRAGGANSNQPQHF	.	.	TRBV19	TRBJ1-5
TGTGCCAGCAACCGGGCTATTGAAGAGACCCAGTACTTC	CASNRAIEETQYF	.	.	TRBV6-6	TRBJ2-5
TGCGCCAGCACCGGGACAGGGAACGAGCAGTACTTC	CASTGTGNEQYF	.	TRBD1	TRBV4-1	TRBJ2-7
TGCGCCAGCAGCTTGGCTGGACAAGGCTCTGGAAACACCATATATTTT	CASSLAGQGSGNTIYF	.	.	TRBV5-1	TRBJ1-3
TGTGCCAGCAGTGCCGACAGGGGGCCTGGCTACACCTTC	CASSADRGPGYTF	.	TRBD1	TRBV2	TRBJ1-2
TGTGCCAGCAGTACGGACAGGGTCACTTACAATGAGCAGTTCTTC	CASSTDRVTYNEQFF	few	TRBD1	TRBV6-1	TRBJ2-1
TGTGCCAGCAGCTCCTCAGCCAGGGGGCTTAATGAAAAACTGTTTTTT	CASSSSARGLNEKLFF	.	TRBD1	TRBV5-4	TRBJ1-4
TGCGCCAGCAGCCGGGACAGCGACTCTGGGGCCAACGTCCTGACTTTC	CASSRDSDSGANVLTF	.	TRBD1	TRBV5-1	TRBJ2-6
TGCGCCAGCAGCCAAGATTCGCTAGCGGGAGAGGATACGCAGTATTTT	CASSQDSLAGEDTQYF	.	TRBD2	TRBV4-3	TRBJ2-3
TGTGCCAGCAGCCCTAGCGGGGGTGGCACAGATACGCAGTATTTT	CASSPSGGGTDTQYF	.	TRBD2	TRBV6-4	TRBJ2-3
TGTGCCAGCAGCGCCGGACAGGGGGAGGGTCAGCCCCAGCATTTT	CASSAGQGEGQPQHF	once	TRBD1	TRBV9	TRBJ1-5
TGTGCCTGGAGTCTAACTAGCGGGAGTGCGCAGTATTTT	CAWSLTSGSAQYF	.	TRBD2	TRBV30	TRBJ2-3
TGTGCCAGCAGTGAAGGGACTAGCGGACGCAGAGAGACCCAGTACTTC	CASSEGTSGRRETQYF	.	TRBD2	TRBV13	TRBJ2-5
TGTGCCAGCAGCCCGGGACTGCCAGATACGCAGTATTTT	CASSPGLPDTQYF	.	.	TRBV7-3	TRBJ2-3
TGCGCCAGCAGCCAAGTATCCGGGAAGCGGACGAACACCGGGGAGCTGTTTTTT	CASSQVSGKRTNTGELFF	.	.	TRBV4-1	TRBJ2-2
TGCGCCAGCAGCTTAGGACAGACTAGCACAGATACGCAGTATTTT	CASSLGQTSTDTQYF	.	.	TRBV5-1	TRBJ2-3
TGTGCCAGCAGCTTGGGAGGTAGAGGGGGTCCCCCTTTGGGGTACAATGAGCAGTTCTTC	CASSLGGRGGPPLGYNEQFF	.	.	TRBV5-8	TRBJ2-1
TGTGCCAGCAGTGAGAGCCTTTACACTGAAGCTTTCTTT	CASSESLYTEAFF	.	.	TRBV6-1	TRBJ1-1